The 4 T cell receptor beta chains below come from one sample, sequenced in a study of CD8 T cells in Susac syndrome (dated by TCRdb to the late 2010s). Preparation of the library involved the immunoSEQ multiplex PCR assay. RNA was extracted using the RNeasy kit, and roughly 0.45 to 1 ug of the RNA was reverse transcribed with random hexamers. Through fastp at Q25 and MiXCR, TCRdb rebuilt clones from the public reads, retaining in-frame beta chains. Here each entry gathers all rows of one CDR3 protein and keeps the most common genes and DNA. The sample table records roughly 67,000 distinct CDR3 sequences; about 95% of these occur just once. The ten largest make up about 0.38% of the sample. Sequencing was performed on CD8+ T cells from PBMCs. All receptors come from a human donor with multiple sclerosis.

The chain is built from TRBV19 and TRBJ1-2; no clear D. Germline CDR1 is LNHDA and CDR2 is SQIVND (reference sequence). V gave up 4 bases and J gave up 2 bases, with 8 bases separating them. This CDR3 comprises 13 residues. The CDR3 here is CASSTGRNYGYTF. In nucleotides, the CDR3 is TGTGCCAGTAGTACGGGCAGGAACTATGGCTACACCTTC.

This rearrangement joins TRBV7-2 to TRBJ2-7; 10 bases map to TRBD2. The length of the CDR3 is 17 residues. Germline V gene data show CDR1 as SGHTA and CDR2 as FQGNSA. V shed 5 bases and J 4 bases; nucleotides not matched to a gene: 14. CDR3 DNA: TGTGCCAGCAGCCACGGGAGGGTAGCGGGAGGCCCATACGAGCAGTACTTC. Protein: CASSHGRVAGGPYEQYF.

The genes are TRBV7-9 and TRBJ1-1; no clear D gene. Germline CDR1 SEHNR, CDR2 FQNEAQ (reference sequence). The length of the CDR3 is 15 residues. V gave up 5 bases and J gave up 0 bases, with 13 bases separating them. This CDR3 is CASSPRTGLNTEAFF. As DNA, the CDR3 is TGTGCCAGCAGCCCCCGGACCGGTTTGAACACTGAAGCTTTCTTT.

The genes are TRBV3-1 and TRBJ2-7; TRBD1 matches 7 bases. This CDR3 spans 17 amino acids. J gave up 1 base and V 1 base, and 10 bases lay outside the gene matches. Germline-derived CDR1 and CDR2 are LGHDT and YNNKEL (reference sequence). The CDR3, as DNA: TGTGCCAGCAGCCAAGCGGCGCATTCGACAGGGTCCTACGAGCAGTACTTC. Translation: CASSQAAHSTGSYEQYF.